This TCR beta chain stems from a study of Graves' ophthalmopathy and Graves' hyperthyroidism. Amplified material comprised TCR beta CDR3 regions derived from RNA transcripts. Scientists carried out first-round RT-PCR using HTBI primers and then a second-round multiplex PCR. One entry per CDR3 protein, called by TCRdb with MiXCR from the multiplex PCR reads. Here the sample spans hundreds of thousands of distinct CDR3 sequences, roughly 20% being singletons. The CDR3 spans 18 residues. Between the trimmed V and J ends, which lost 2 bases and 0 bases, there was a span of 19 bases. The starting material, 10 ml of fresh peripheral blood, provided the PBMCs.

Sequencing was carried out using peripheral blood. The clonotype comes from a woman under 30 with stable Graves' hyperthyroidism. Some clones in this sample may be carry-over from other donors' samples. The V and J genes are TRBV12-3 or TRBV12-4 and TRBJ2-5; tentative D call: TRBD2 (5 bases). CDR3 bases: TGTGCCAGCAGTTTACATTCTTTGGCTAGCACGTACCAAGAGACCCAGTACTTC. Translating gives CASSLHSLASTYQETQYF.